Given below is one TCR beta chain in context. These data are taken from a study of immune evolution from preneoplasia to lung adenocarcinoma. Method: immunoSEQ multiplex PCR; TCRdb's copy keeps in-frame clones and lacks some. This table has some 4,900 clones, roughly 77% appearing once. The CDR3 runs 15 residues. Trimming removed 1 base at V and 3 bases at J, with 12 bases between. Germline CDR1 reads LNHDA; CDR2 reads SQIVND (reference sequence). This rearrangement joins TRBV19 to TRBJ1-2; weak D call: TRBD1 (5 bases). Sequenced sample: FFPE minimally invasive lung adenocarcinoma tissue. This TCR derives from a person aged 65-85 years with lung adenocarcinoma. CDR3 bases: TGTGCCAGTAGTATAGTGGCAGGGAATGACTATGGCTACACCTTC. Its protein is CASSIVAGNDYGYTF.